The 10 T cell receptor beta chains below come from one sample, sequenced in a study of CDR3 diversity in severe acne. MiXCR, run by TCRdb on the PCR reads, gives a single entry per CDR3 protein. Of about 86,000 distinct CDR3 sequences listed, over 40% are singletons. Sequenced: blood. The receptors here all came from a male donor in good health, without acne.

This clonotype was observed many times. The chain combines TRBV6-4 with TRBJ1-2; D may be TRBD1 (6 bases). V was cut by 5 bases and J by 7 bases, with 17 bases left in between. This CDR3 has 14 residues. Germline-derived CDR1 and CDR2 are MRHNA and SNTAGT. Here the CDR3 DNA reads TGTGCCAGCAGTCCAGGACAGCCTTCAGCTGGCTACACCTTC. It specifies CASSPGQPSAGYTF.

In this sample, this clonotype turned up a few times. The chain employs TRBV6-5 and TRBJ1-1, with a possible D match to TRBD1 (5 bases). Germline V lookup: CDR1 MNHEY, CDR2 SVGAGI. The V end was cut by 5 bases, the J end by 11 bases, with 12 bases between. This CDR3 region has 11 residues. The CDR3 bases are TGTGCCAGCAGTCACGGGGCCAAGGCTTTCTTT. Protein product: CASSHGAKAFF.

This clonotype is labeled medium-sized. This sequence joins TRBV10-3 and TRBJ1-3, with 8 bases identical to TRBD1. This CDR3 has 14 amino acids. V lost 6 bases to trimming and J lost 6 bases; unmatched junction nucleotides: 7. The germline gives CDR1 ENHRY, CDR2 SYGVKD. The DNA for the CDR3 is TGTGCCATCAGGCCGCAGACAGGGGTAAACACCATATATTTT. It specifies CAIRPQTGVNTIYF.

This clonotype was picked up many times. The chain is built from TRBV9 and TRBJ1-2, with 7 bases lining up with TRBD1. V was clipped by 0 bases and J by 3 bases; unmatched bases: 2. This CDR3 has 14 amino acids. Germline lookup yields CDR1 SGDLS and CDR2 YYNGEE. The CDR3 DNA follows: TGTGCCAGCAGCGTAGGAGGGGGCGACTATGGCTACACCTTC. This sequence encodes CASSVGGGDYGYTF.

The rearrangement links TRBV10-3 to TRBJ2-1; 7 nucleotides match TRBD2. Germline CDR1 reads ENHRY; CDR2 reads SYGVKD. The CDR3 is made up of 12 amino acids. Losses at the gene ends were 4 bases for V and 16 bases for J; bases not matched to a gene: 10. The CDR3 DNA follows: TGTGCCATCAGTGCACTAGCGAATGAACGATTCTTC. As protein: CAISALANERFF.

This clonotype has only one observation. This rearrangement joins TRBV20-1 to TRBJ1-1; 8 bases agree with TRBD1. Germline lookup yields CDR1 DFQATT and CDR2 SNEGSKA (reference sequence). The V gene end was trimmed by 3 bases and the J gene end by 3 bases; junction bases not matched to a gene: 12. This CDR3 has 16 amino acids. The CDR3 protein is CSASTGTGEKYTEAFF. In DNA, the CDR3 is TGCAGTGCTAGCACCGGGACAGGAGAAAAGTACACTGAAGCTTTCTTT.

V is TRBV12-3 or TRBV12-4 and J is TRBJ2-3; 14 nucleotides align to TRBD2. The ends lost 3 bases at V and 3 bases at J; junction bases unmatched: 2. The CDR3 length is 16 residues. CDR3 loop: CASSFRTSGRTDTQYF. The CDR3 nucleotides are TGTGCCAGCAGTTTTCGGACTAGCGGGAGGACAGATACGCAGTATTTT.

This clonotype has at least ten counts. Here the CDR3 DNA reads TGTGCCAGCAGCAAGGGACTAGCGGGAGGGTTAGACGAGCAGTACTTC. The encoded protein is CASSKGLAGGLDEQYF. The chain couples TRBV5-8 to TRBJ2-7; the match to TRBD2 covers 16 bases. Losses at the gene ends were 4 bases for V and 5 bases for J; bases not matched to a gene: 6. This CDR3 comprises 16 residues. Germline V gene lookup returns CDR1 SGHTS and CDR2 YDEGEE.

This clonotype was observed at least ten times. The genes are TRBV4-2 and TRBJ1-2; no reliable D call. There are 12 residues in the CDR3. The V end was cut by 1 base, the J end by 8 bases, with 8 bases between. The V gene's germline CDR1 is LGHNA and CDR2 YNFKEQ. The CDR3 reads CASSQGRVGYTF. In DNA form, the CDR3 reads TGTGCCAGCAGCCAAGGAAGGGTCGGCTACACCTTC.

The J gene is TRBJ2-5, the V gene TRBV19; 14 bases fit TRBD2. Germline V gene sequence: CDR1 LNHDA, CDR2 SQIVND (reference sequence). CDR3 length equals 18 residues. V was clipped by 4 bases and J by 1 base; unmatched bases: 8. The CDR3 sequence: CASSTPGLAGDRQETQYF. The CDR3, as DNA: TGTGCCAGTAGTACGCCGGGACTAGCGGGAGACCGCCAAGAGACCCAGTACTTC. The full variable domain, rest sourced from reference TRBV19 and TRBJ2-5, is DGGITQSPKYLFRKEGQNVTLSCEQNLNHDAMYWYRQDPGQGLRLIYYSQIVNDFQKGDIAEGYSVSREKKESFPLTVTSAQKNPTAFYLCASSTPGLAGDRQETQYFGPGTRLLVL.